A selection of T cell receptor beta chains follows, all from one sample in a study of T cell responses to AZD1222 COVID-19 vaccine. The repertoire was sequenced with immunoSEQ multiplex PCR; TCRdb's copy has only in-frame clones and lacks some. The repertoire consists of 90,000 to 150,000 clones, with about 90% occurring once and the leading ten covering roughly 8.9%. The source material was peripheral blood, sampled on day 0 of AZD1222 vaccination. The source is an adult in good health. Both conserved end residues are part of each CDR3. A D gene is named only where the DNA matches it firmly. Size values are once, few and many counts, or a class for expanded clones, and some rows have none.

CDR3 protein: CASSDGKGANYGYTF
CDR3 DNA: TGTGCCAGCAGTGATGGGAAGGGTGCTAACTATGGCTACACCTTC
D gene: .
J gene: TRBJ1-2
clone size: .
V gene: TRBV6-1

CDR3 protein: CASSQAPTGGPYGYTF
CDR3 DNA: TGCGCCAGCAGCCAAGCCCCGACAGGGGGTCCCTATGGCTACACCTTC
D gene: TRBD1
J gene: TRBJ1-2
clone size: once
V gene: TRBV4-1

CDR3 protein: CAWRQGTSSYEQYF
CDR3 DNA: TGTGCCTGGAGACAGGGGACGAGCTCCTACGAGCAGTACTTC
D gene: TRBD1
J gene: TRBJ2-7
clone size: .
V gene: TRBV30

CDR3 protein: CASSFFGVGGADTQYF
CDR3 DNA: TGTGCCAGCAGCTTCTTCGGCGTTGGGGGGGCAGATACGCAGTATTTT
D gene: TRBD2
J gene: TRBJ2-3
clone size: .
V gene: TRBV5-4

CDR3 protein: CASNLLGRANYGYTF
CDR3 DNA: TGTGCCAGTAACCTATTAGGACGAGCTAACTATGGCTACACCTTC
D gene: .
J gene: TRBJ1-2
clone size: .
V gene: TRBV28

CDR3 protein: CASSVRGTLGYTF
CDR3 DNA: TGTGCCAGCAGCGTAAGGGGGACTCTTGGCTACACCTTC
D gene: .
J gene: TRBJ1-2
clone size: .
V gene: TRBV9

CDR3 protein: CASSLEGPTYGYTF
CDR3 DNA: TGCGCCAGCAGCTTGGAGGGACCGACCTATGGCTACACCTTC
D gene: .
J gene: TRBJ1-2
clone size: .
V gene: TRBV5-1

CDR3 protein: CASSGLTSGAYNEQFF
CDR3 DNA: TGTGCCAGCAGCGGACTGACTAGCGGGGCCTACAATGAGCAGTTCTTC
D gene: TRBD2
J gene: TRBJ2-1
clone size: .
V gene: TRBV11-2

CDR3 protein: CASSLRPGSTDTQYF
CDR3 DNA: TGTGCCAGCAGCTTACGACCCGGGAGCACAGATACGCAGTATTTT
D gene: .
J gene: TRBJ2-3
clone size: few
V gene: TRBV7-3

CDR3 protein: CASSSIGGYGYTF
CDR3 DNA: TGTGCCAGCAGCTCGATAGGTGGTTACGGCTACACCTTC
D gene: .
J gene: TRBJ1-2
clone size: .
V gene: TRBV7-3

CDR3 protein: CASSVGRGGYEQYF
CDR3 DNA: TGTGCCAGCAGCGTAGGACGGGGGGGCTACGAGCAGTACTTC
D gene: TRBD2
J gene: TRBJ2-7
clone size: .
V gene: TRBV9

CDR3 protein: CASSEEAAPYNEQFF
CDR3 DNA: TGTGCCAGCAGTGAGGAGGCGGCCCCCTACAATGAGCAGTTCTTC
D gene: .
J gene: TRBJ2-1
clone size: .
V gene: TRBV6-4

CDR3 protein: CASSFRQGANYGYTF
CDR3 DNA: TGTGCCAGCAGCTTTCGACAGGGGGCTAACTATGGCTACACCTTC
D gene: TRBD1
J gene: TRBJ1-2
clone size: .
V gene: TRBV5-5

CDR3 protein: CASSFRTGGSYEQYF
CDR3 DNA: TGTGCCAGCAGCTTTAGGACAGGGGGATCCTACGAGCAGTACTTC
D gene: TRBD1
J gene: TRBJ2-7
clone size: .
V gene: TRBV5-4

CDR3 protein: CASSLTFKGYGYTF
CDR3 DNA: TGTGCCAGCAGCTTAACCTTTAAGGGCTATGGCTACACCTTC
D gene: .
J gene: TRBJ1-2
clone size: .
V gene: TRBV7-8

CDR3 protein: CASPGQGCYGYTF
CDR3 DNA: TGTGCCAGCCCAGGACAGGGATGCTATGGCTACACCTTC
D gene: TRBD1
J gene: TRBJ1-2
clone size: .
V gene: TRBV18

CDR3 protein: CASAVAGGLGTDTQYF
CDR3 DNA: TGTGCCAGCGCAGTAGCGGGGGGCCTTGGCACAGATACGCAGTATTTT
D gene: TRBD2
J gene: TRBJ2-3
clone size: .
V gene: TRBV4-2

CDR3 protein: CASSPGTLSSYNEQFF
CDR3 DNA: TGTGCCAGCAGCCCCGGGACCCTCAGCTCCTACAATGAGCAGTTCTTC
D gene: .
J gene: TRBJ2-1
clone size: .
V gene: TRBV5-8

CDR3 protein: CAIAPDGNYGYTF
CDR3 DNA: TGTGCCATCGCCCCGGACGGGAACTATGGCTACACCTTC
D gene: .
J gene: TRBJ1-2
clone size: .
V gene: TRBV10-3

CDR3 protein: CASSVVFRTIAGSGNTIYF
CDR3 DNA: TGTGCCAGCAGCGTAGTGTTTCGGACTATTGCCGGCTCTGGAAACACCATATATTTT
D gene: .
J gene: TRBJ1-3
clone size: .
V gene: TRBV9

CDR3 protein: CASSLGLAGGYNEQFF
CDR3 DNA: TGTGCCAGCAGCCTCGGACTAGCGGGAGGCTACAATGAGCAGTTCTTC
D gene: TRBD2
J gene: TRBJ2-1
clone size: .
V gene: TRBV7-3

CDR3 protein: CASSFHRGNTEAFF
CDR3 DNA: TGTGCCAGCAGCTTCCACAGGGGGAACACTGAAGCTTTCTTT
D gene: TRBD1
J gene: TRBJ1-1
clone size: .
V gene: TRBV7-9

CDR3 protein: CASSPRRGDGYTF
CDR3 DNA: TGTGCCAGCTCACCACGGCGAGGGGATGGCTACACCTTC
D gene: .
J gene: TRBJ1-2
clone size: .
V gene: TRBV18

CDR3 protein: CASSLKVPNTIYF
CDR3 DNA: TGTGCCAGCAGTCTTAAAGTCCCAAACACCATATATTTT
D gene: .
J gene: TRBJ1-3
clone size: once
V gene: TRBV28

CDR3 protein: CASSLNSYNEQFF
CDR3 DNA: TGTGCCAGCAGCTTAAATTCCTACAATGAGCAGTTCTTC
D gene: .
J gene: TRBJ2-1
clone size: .
V gene: TRBV7-2

CDR3 protein: CASRPVQFRNTIYF
CDR3 DNA: TGTGCCAGCAGGCCGGTCCAGTTTAGAAACACCATATATTTT
D gene: .
J gene: TRBJ1-3
clone size: few
V gene: TRBV7-4

CDR3 protein: CASSLNRQTEAFF
CDR3 DNA: TGTGCCAGCAGTTTAAATCGACAGACTGAAGCTTTCTTT
D gene: .
J gene: TRBJ1-1
clone size: .
V gene: TRBV28